This record concerns one T cell receptor (beta chain) sequence. The antigen is not known. The record originates from a study of T cell responses to AZD1222 COVID-19 vaccine. Study-level results: Donors were mostly white British, more females; clonal diversity possibly underestimated.

Clones were read by immunoSEQ multiplex PCR, and TCRdb kept only the in-frame ones, dropping some. The top ten clones hold roughly 3% of a sample with 90,000 to 130,000 clones, roughly 87% of them seen once. V lost 5 bases and J lost 7, with 14 bases in between. This CDR3 is 13 amino acids long. CDR1 is KGHSH, CDR2 LQKENI, per germline. Sequencing used peripheral blood, obtained on day 0 of AZD1222 vaccination. This receptor was obtained from an adult in good health. V is TRBV18 and J is TRBJ1-1; D is undetermined. CDR3 sequence (DNA): TGTGCCAGCTCAAGTCCCTGGATGGATGAAGCTTTCTTT. Translating it yields CASSSPWMDEAFF.